This T cell receptor beta chain came from a study of CXCR3-negative and CXCR3-positive naive CD8 T cells. Study conclusions and caveats: It was found that naive subsets had comparable surface CD5, and TCR strength was inferred from TRB CDR3 properties.

This CDR3 has 17 residues. Germline V gene sequence: CDR1 MNHEY, CDR2 SMNVEV (reference sequence). About this clonotype: The target antigen is unknown.

Triplicate approximately 300,000-cell sorts were made of each CD8+ T cell subset. UMI-labeled 5' RACE yielded the TRB cDNA libraries. TCRdb reprocessed the 5' RACE reads, with one entry per CDR3 protein and no DNA. The sample table includes approximately 45,000 distinct CDR3 sequences. The genes are TRBV27 and TRBJ2-7; TCRdb names TRBD2, which stays unverified in the absence of DNA. Sequences were obtained from memory CD8+ T cells from blood. This receptor was taken from a human donor in good health. Some clones in this sample may be carry-over from other donors' samples. CDR3 sequence: CASSFIGGLAGGYEQYF.